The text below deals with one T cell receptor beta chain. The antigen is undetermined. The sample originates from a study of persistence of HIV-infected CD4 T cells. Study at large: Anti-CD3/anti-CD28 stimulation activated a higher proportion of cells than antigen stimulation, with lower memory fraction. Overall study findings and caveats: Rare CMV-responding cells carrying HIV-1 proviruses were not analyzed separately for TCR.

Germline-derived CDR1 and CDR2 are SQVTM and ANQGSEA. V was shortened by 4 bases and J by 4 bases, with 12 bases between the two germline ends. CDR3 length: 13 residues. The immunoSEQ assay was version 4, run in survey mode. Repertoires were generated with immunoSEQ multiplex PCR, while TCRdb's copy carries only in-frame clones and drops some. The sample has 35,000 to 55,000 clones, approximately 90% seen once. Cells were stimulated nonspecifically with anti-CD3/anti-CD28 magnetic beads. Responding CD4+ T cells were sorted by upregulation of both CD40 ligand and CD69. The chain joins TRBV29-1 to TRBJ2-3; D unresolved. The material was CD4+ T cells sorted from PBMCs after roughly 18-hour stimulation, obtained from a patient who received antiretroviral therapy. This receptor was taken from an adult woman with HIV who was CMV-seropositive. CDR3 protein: CSVGRSGADTQYF. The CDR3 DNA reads TGCAGCGTTGGGCGGTCTGGCGCAGATACGCAGTATTTT.